These T cell receptor beta chains were read from a single sample in a study of blood T cell repertoires in COVID-19. Clones were read by immunoSEQ multiplex PCR, and TCRdb kept only the in-frame ones, dropping some. Of 180,000 or so clones in the sample, roughly 84% were seen once. What was sequenced was peripheral blood. Source of these receptors: a woman in her seventies with COVID-19, enrolled during active disease. The CDR3 runs from the conserved cysteine through the conserved F or W. Each record gives: D gene, J gene, clone size, V gene, CDR3 DNA, CDR3 protein. D genes are given only for firm matches. Size tells how often a clone was seen (once, few, many) or the class of an expanded clone, and some rows leave it out.

TRBD1,TRBJ1-5,NA,TRBV3-1/TRBV3-2,TGTGCCAGCAGCCAAGAATATGGGACAGGGGTCGAGGGTAGGCGCAATCAGCCCCAGCATTTT,CASSQEYGTGVEGRRNQPQHF
NA,TRBJ1-2,NA,TRBV27,TGTGCCAGCAGTTTAAGGGGGTCGGGTGGCTACACCTTC,CASSLRGSGGYTF
TRBD1,TRBJ1-5,NA,TRBV18,TGTGCCAGCTCACCTTCCGGACAGGCACAGCATCAGCCCCAGCATTTT,CASSPSGQAQHQPQHF
TRBD2,TRBJ2-3,once,TRBV18,TGTGCCAGCTCACCCCAGCGGGAGACAGATACGCAGTATTTT,CASSPQRETDTQYF
NA,TRBJ2-1,NA,TRBV3-1/TRBV3-2,TGTGCCAGCAGCCAAGATCGAGGGGGACTACCGGGGGAGCAGTTCTTC,CASSQDRGGLPGEQFF
NA,TRBJ1-2,once,TRBV3-1/TRBV3-2,TGTGCCAGCAGCCAGAGGGGAGGCTATGGCTACACCTTC,CASSQRGGYGYTF
NA,TRBJ2-5,NA,TRBV7-8,TGTGCCAGCAGCTTAGCGAGGGCAGGGGTTTTTGAGACCCAGTACTTC,CASSLARAGVFETQYF
TRBD1,TRBJ1-1,NA,TRBV7-2,TGTGCCAGCAGCTTACAGGGGGCCACTGAAGCTTTCTTT,CASSLQGATEAFF
NA,TRBJ2-2,NA,TRBV27,TGTGCCAGCAGTCCCCGTTTACGCGGGGATAACACCGGGGAGCTGTTTTTT,CASSPRLRGDNTGELFF
TRBD1,TRBJ2-7,NA,TRBV5-4,TGTGCCAGCAGCATACAGGGGGCTACGGACGAGCAGTACTTC,CASSIQGATDEQYF
NA,TRBJ1-3,NA,TRBV7-2,TGTGCCAGCAGCTTATTGGGCGCCCTATCCTCTGGAAACACCATATATTTT,CASSLLGALSSGNTIYF
NA,TRBJ1-3,NA,TRBV21-1,TGTGCCAGCAGAAACCACAGGGATTCTGGAAACACCATATATTTT,CASRNHRDSGNTIYF
TRBD2,TRBJ2-2,NA,TRBV5-1,TGCGCCAGCAGCGCGGGGGGGACTAGCGTAAACACCGGGGAGCTGTTTTTT,CASSAGGTSVNTGELFF
TRBD1,TRBJ2-1,NA,TRBV6-5,TGTGCCAGCAGTCCCGGGACAGGGGTATCCAATGAGCAGTTCTTC,CASSPGTGVSNEQFF
TRBD1,TRBJ1-2,NA,TRBV28,TGTGCCAGCAGCCGGACAGGGTTGTATGGCTACACCTTC,CASSRTGLYGYTF
NA,TRBJ1-5,few,TRBV2,TGTGCCAGCAGGGGAGGGCCCAATCAGCCCCAGCATTTT,CASRGGPNQPQHF
TRBD1,TRBJ1-1,NA,TRBV6-5,TGTGCCAGCAGAACCGGACAGGGAAAAGCTTTCTTT,CASRTGQGKAFF
NA,TRBJ1-4,NA,TRBV28,TGTGCCAGCAAATGGGGGGGGGTGGATGAAAAACTGTTTTTT,CASKWGGVDEKLFF
TRBD2,TRBJ2-5,NA,TRBV4-2,TGTGCCAGCAGCCAAGGGGGGACTAGCGCCGTGGAGACCCAGTACTTC,CASSQGGTSAVETQYF
TRBD1,TRBJ1-4,NA,TRBV5-4,TGTGCCAGCAGCTCCGACAGGGGAGGAAAGGAAAAACTGTTTTTT,CASSSDRGGKEKLFF
TRBD1,TRBJ2-7,few,TRBV18,TGTGCCAGCTCATGGGGGGACAGGAACTACGAGCAGTACTTC,CASSWGDRNYEQYF
TRBD1,TRBJ1-5,few,TRBV19,TGTGCCAGCAGACAGGGGAATCAGCCCCAGCATTTT,CASRQGNQPQHF
TRBD2,TRBJ2-1,NA,TRBV15,TGTGCCACGGGAGCGGGGAGCTCCTACAATGAGCAGTTCTTC,CATGAGSSYNEQFF
NA,TRBJ2-6,NA,TRBV18,TGTGCCAGCTCACCGGCGGGCAGGGGATTCTCTGGGGCCAACGTCCTGACTTTC,CASSPAGRGFSGANVLTF
TRBD1,TRBJ1-2,NA,TRBV11-2,TGTGCCAGCAGCCCGACAGGGCCTGGCGGCTACACCTTC,CASSPTGPGGYTF
NA,TRBJ1-1,NA,TRBV28,TGTGCCAGCAGTTTATTTAGAGGGTATGGGGTGAACACTGAAGCTTTCTTT,CASSLFRGYGVNTEAFF
TRBD1,TRBJ2-3,NA,TRBV19,TGTGCTACGAGAGGGCAGGGGGCCGCAGATACGCAGTATTTT,CATRGQGAADTQYF
NA,TRBJ1-3,NA,TRBV12-5,TGTGCTAGTGGGCCAACAGTCTCTGGAAACACCATATATTTT,CASGPTVSGNTIYF
NA,TRBJ2-2,NA,TRBV9,TGTGCCAGCAGCTTAACTAGCCCCGGGGAGCTGTTTTTT,CASSLTSPGELFF
TRBD1,TRBJ1-2,NA,TRBV5-4,TGTGCCAGCAGCCCGACCTACGGGACAGAGACTTATGGCTACACCTTC,CASSPTYGTETYGYTF
NA,TRBJ1-1,NA,TRBV2,TGTGCCAGCAGTGAAGAGGGGGTGACTGAAGCTTTCTTT,CASSEEGVTEAFF